This is a list of T cell receptor beta chains from one sample in a study of blood T cell repertoires in COVID-19. Sequencing was performed with immunoSEQ multiplex PCR; in TCRdb, only in-frame clones are kept and a portion is missing. Of over 85,000 clones in the sample, approximately 90% are singletons; the top ten hold 3.3%. The specimen was peripheral blood. These receptor sequences come from a woman between 45 and 60 years old with acute or convalescent COVID-19. CDR3s include the opening cysteine and the closing phenylalanine or tryptophan. Each record gives: V gene, J gene, CDR3 protein.

TRBV7-2	TRBJ2-7	CASSLDVAGGEQYF
TRBV6-6	TRBJ1-1	CASSYTGQDLEAFF
TRBV5-1	TRBJ1-2	CASSPGGTGGYTF
TRBV5-1	TRBJ2-6	CASSLGGGSPGANVLTF
TRBV3-1/TRBV3-2	TRBJ2-1	CASSHKMMVREQFF
TRBV6-6	TRBJ1-1	CASRQNRVKTEAFF
TRBV5-1	TRBJ1-2	CASSYPDRGHGYTF
TRBV9	TRBJ1-1	CASSVGLGNTEAFF
TRBV7-6	TRBJ1-3	CASRQGPSGNTIYF
TRBV18	TRBJ1-2	CASSSGQANYGYTF
TRBV19	TRBJ2-7	CASSIGGGHSYEQYF
TRBV6-6	TRBJ1-1	CASSYPGGGNTEAFF
TRBV5-6	TRBJ1-4	CASSLGLAGEKLFF
TRBV19	TRBJ2-2	CASSGPRVQSIGELFF
TRBV28	TRBJ2-7	CATGTQGYEQYF
TRBV24-1	TRBJ2-1	CAPRRREGPKNEQFF
TRBV2	TRBJ1-1	CASSEAALGGVGNTEAFF
TRBV15	TRBJ1-6	CATSRSRGGMSYNSPLHF
TRBV5-1	TRBJ2-7	CASSSGTTKFEQYF
TRBV7-9	TRBJ2-5	CASSKGSPQETQYF
TRBV5-4	TRBJ2-3	CASSPRLAGRSTDTQYF